This T cell receptor beta chain was observed in a study of regulatory T cells in long-lasting Graves disease (dated by TCRdb to the early 2020s). Broadly, across the study: Newly diagnosed Graves' disease patients had taken antithyroid drugs for less than 3 months. This study used TCR sequencing and RNA sequencing of peripheral blood to compare persistent Graves' disease patients against newly diagnosed Graves' disease patients. The study was registered as a clinical trial and conducted in China. A total of 35 or so samples were covered by TCR sequencing, comprising roughly 13 persistent and roughly 20 newly diagnosed Graves' disease patients.

On the study overall, not on this receptor specifically: Sequencing and analysis were restricted to the TCR beta chain. Because the primary lesion, thyroid tissue, could not be accessed, the study looked at peripheral blood alone. Lower TCR Shannon entropy and fewer highly expanded clones were observed in persistent Graves' disease patients than in newly diagnosed patients, which suggested clonal expansion. More public clonotypes were shared among persistent patients (roughly 2,900) than among newly diagnosed patients (under 1,000). Persistent disease showed preferential use of TRBV28, TRBJ1-2 and TRBJ2-5, whereas newly diagnosed disease favored TRBV20-1 and TRBJ2-1. As a limitation, the authors acknowledged that the small sample size may reduce accuracy.

A note on this clonotype: Its cognate antigen has yet to be identified. No quality values exist for individual bases; no much larger clone is one base distant.

Receptor libraries were prepared by multiplex PCR. The reads were generated on an Illumina HiSeq 4000. To build TCR beta libraries, CDR3 regions were amplified by Arm-PCR using iRepertoire HTBI primers. Gel purification was performed on PCR products prior to sequencing. Regarding the original processing steps: Gene usage analysis of CDR3 amino acid clonotypes relied on the approximately 60 TRBV and around 14 TRBJ segments identified across samples. COPE and FqMerger were used to merge the filtered high-quality paired reads into contigs. BLAST was used to align contigs to the IMGT TRBV, TRBD and TRBJ reference genes, and CDR3 was defined following IMGT. Clonotypes above 0.1% frequency were classified as highly expanded clones. Repertoire diversity was measured by Shannon entropy, and V-J evenness by the Gini coefficient. Public clonotypes were defined as clonotypes shared by more than one individual. TCRdb took the public reads, trimmed them with fastp at Q25, ran MiXCR for clone calling and kept in-frame beta chains. Rows matching on CDR3 protein sequence are summarized as one entry with the most common DNA and genes. It is TCRdb's table, rather than the study itself, that gives the V and J calls and clone size. The sample has 400,000 to 500,000 distinct CDR3 sequences on record, roughly 15% of them singletons. The leading ten clones occupy around 11% of the sample.

The germline V gene specifies MDHEN as CDR1 and SYDVKM as CDR2. Deletion took 6 bases off V and 3 bases off J, with a span of 14 bases between the germline ends. From cysteine to phenylalanine, the CDR3 is 14 amino acids long. Only the CDR3 part of the read is kept: 42 bases, read in frame from the first base. The time point label, as the study defines it: newly diagnosed GD, antithyroid drugs for less than 3 months. For both TCR sequencing and RNA sequencing, RNA was extracted from PBMCs using TRIzol. The diagnosis of Graves' disease was made according to American Thyroid Association guidelines. Patients for the study were recruited at an endocrinology department in Xi'an, China. From each patient, approximately 10 milliliters of peripheral blood was collected into an EDTA anticoagulant tube. Ficoll Paque Plus density gradient separation was used to isolate PBMCs, and no further T cell sorting was performed. An Agilent 2100 Bioanalyzer and agarose gel were used to check RNA quality, while a NanoDrop 2000 measured RNA concentration.

These records were also assigned to another study, of T cells in Graves' hyperthyroidism and ophthalmopathy. The second paper states: A patient counted as having stable Graves' hyperthyroidism if no progression to ophthalmopathy occurred over 18 months of follow-up. The hyperthyroidism patients were between 18 and 65 years old and newly diagnosed, with a disease duration of less than 2 months. Exclusion was applied to patients with uncontrolled infections, other autoimmune diseases, pregnancy or lactation. Diagnoses relied on clinical symptoms, serum thyroxine and TRAb, thyroid ultrasound and orbital computed tomography. A first-round RT-PCR of the TCR CDR3 used the HTBI primer set with the Qiagen OneStep RT-PCR kit. Most expanded thyroid clonotypes (frequency above 0.001) were also detected in blood, a finding suggesting that blood repertoires may reflect thyroid immune responses. A model built on a 13 V-J signature distinguished ophthalmopathy from stable hyperthyroidism, reaching 85% to 90% sensitivity and under 84% specificity in cross-validation and 80%/75% in testing. In validation, progression to ophthalmopathy was predicted by the model with 65% to 71% sensitivity and 72.22% specificity, a median of approximately 6.5 months before onset. TCR V-J signatures able to tell the groups apart were searched for in a discovery cohort of 100 patients, of whom roughly 42 had Graves' ophthalmopathy and about 60 had stable Graves' hyperthyroidism. Prospective prediction of ophthalmopathy was tested in an independent validation cohort consisting of some 19 hyperthyroidism patients and 15 to 17 patients who later progressed to ophthalmopathy. For training and testing, the 80 to 100 patients in the discovery cohort were randomly divided in a 7:3 ratio. The study also compared thyroid tissue and blood T-cell repertoires from several Graves' hyperthyroidism patients. Following sampling, methimazole starting at 30 mg daily was given to hyperthyroidism patients, and high-dose intravenous methylprednisolone was given to ophthalmopathy patients. Libraries were constructed in a second round of multiplex PCR, after which size selection and purification were carried out. Paired-end sequencing of the libraries was performed with 100 bp reads on an Illumina HiSeq2000. SOAPnuke was used to process the raw data, throwing out any read that contained adapters or uncalled bases, had a mean Phred below 15, or lacked an exact constant-primer or identifier match. High-quality paired reads were merged with COPE v1.2.5, and unique nucleotide sequences were defined as clonotypes. MiTCR v1.1 was used to align the clonotypes against IMGT TRBV, TRBD and TRBJ reference segments. The analysis was restricted to V-J combinations with a frequency above 0.0001, which together covered roughly 99% of the repertoires. The TCS score was defined as the ratio of F50 (clonal expansion) to E x V (chaos), calculated using BLOSUM62-based TCRdist between CDR3 peptides within each V-J. Welch's t-statistics and random forest reduced just over 500 V-J features to around 14, which were used in a naive Bayes classifier (R e1071). Sample size was not statistically predetermined, and blinding of investigators to group allocation was not performed. The paper reports TCR Vbeta CDR3 sequencing of roughly 140 peripheral blood samples: 43 ophthalmopathy, roughly 80 hyperthyroidism and some 17 progressor patients.

The sequences come from peripheral blood mononuclear cells (PBMCs), collected at new diagnosis, from a patient treated with antithyroid drugs. The V gene is TRBV28 and the J gene is TRBJ1-2; no confident D gene assignment can be made. This clonotype was obtained from a woman in her twenties or thirties with Graves disease. Donor details come from another sample of the same person, matched by shared clones. DNA sequence: TGTGCCAGCAGAACCACGGGCAGGCACTATGGCTACACCTTC. This codes for CASRTTGRHYGYTF.